This T cell receptor (beta chain) emerged from a study of T cell repertoires in cytomegalovirus infection. About the research overall: Public TCR beta signature analysis indicated the presence of both CMV infection and matching HLA type.

This clonotype was seen ten or more times. Its cognate antigen is unknown. The trim removed 5 bases at V and 6 bases at J, leaving 6 bases unmatched. This CDR3 is 16 amino acids long. Germline-derived CDR1 and CDR2 are SGHTA and FQGNSA. A single record per CDR3 protein comes from TCRdb applying MiXCR to the reads. The sample consists of 250,000 to 300,000 distinct CDR3 sequences, over 8% of them appearing once. Overall study results and limits: There were carriers of CMV plus the relevant HLA, and cumulative public TCR beta family frequency identified them. Ex vivo, HLA-C-restricted CMV-specific TCR beta clonotypes prevailed over the rest of the response.

The source material was PBMCs. This sequence originates from a human donor in good health (CMV status not recorded). Some clones in this sample may be carry-over from other donors' samples. J is TRBJ2-1 and V is TRBV7-2, with TRBD2 identical over 14 bases. The CDR3 region is CASSPGGLAGGNEQFF. DNA for the CDR3: TGTGCCAGCAGCCCAGGTGGACTAGCGGGAGGCAATGAGCAGTTCTTC. The entire variable domain, with the rest obtained from reference TRBV7-2 and TRBJ2-1, is as follows: GAGVSQSPSNKVTEKGKDVELRCDPISGHTALYWYRQSLGQGLEFLIYFQGNSAPDKSGLPSDRFSAERTGGSVSTLTIQRTQQEDSAVYLCASSPGGLAGGNEQFFGPGTRLTVL.